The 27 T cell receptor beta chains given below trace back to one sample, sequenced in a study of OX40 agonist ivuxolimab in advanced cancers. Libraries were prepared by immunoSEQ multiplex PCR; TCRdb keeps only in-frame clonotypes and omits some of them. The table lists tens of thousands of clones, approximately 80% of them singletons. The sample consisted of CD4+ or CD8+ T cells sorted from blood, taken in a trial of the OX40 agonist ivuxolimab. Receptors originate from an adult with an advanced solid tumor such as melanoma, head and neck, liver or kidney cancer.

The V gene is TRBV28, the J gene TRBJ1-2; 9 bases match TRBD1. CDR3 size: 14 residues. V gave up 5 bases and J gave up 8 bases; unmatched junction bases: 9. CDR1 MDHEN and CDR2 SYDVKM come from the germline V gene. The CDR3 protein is CASSPTGGESGYTF. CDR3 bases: TGTGCCAGCAGTCCCACAGGGGGCGAAAGCGGCTACACCTTC.

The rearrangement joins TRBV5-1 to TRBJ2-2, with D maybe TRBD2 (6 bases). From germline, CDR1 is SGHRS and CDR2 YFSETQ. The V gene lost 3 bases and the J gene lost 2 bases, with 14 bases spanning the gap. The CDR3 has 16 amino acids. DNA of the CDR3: TGCGCCAGCAGCTGGGGCTTGGGGACTAACACCGGGGAGCTGTTTTTT. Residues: CASSWGLGTNTGELFF.

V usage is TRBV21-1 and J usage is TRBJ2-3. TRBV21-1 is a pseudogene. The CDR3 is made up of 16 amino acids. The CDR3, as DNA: TGTGCCAGCAGCAAAGCGGTGCGGCAGGTAATAGATACGCAGTATTTT. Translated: CASSKAVRQVIDTQYF.

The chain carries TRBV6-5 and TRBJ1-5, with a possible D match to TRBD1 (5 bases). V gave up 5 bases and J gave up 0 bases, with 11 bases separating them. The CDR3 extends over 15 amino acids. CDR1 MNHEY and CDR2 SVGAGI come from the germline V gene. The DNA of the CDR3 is TGTGCCAGCAGTCCACAGGTATATAGCAATCAGCCCCAGCATTTT. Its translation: CASSPQVYSNQPQHF.

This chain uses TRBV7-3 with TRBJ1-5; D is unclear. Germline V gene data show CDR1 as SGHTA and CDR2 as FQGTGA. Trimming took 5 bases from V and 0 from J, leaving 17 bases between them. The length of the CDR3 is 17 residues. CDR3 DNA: TGTGCCAGCAGCCCTCCCGGCGGTCGGCATAGCAATCAGCCCCAGCATTTT. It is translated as CASSPPGGRHSNQPQHF.

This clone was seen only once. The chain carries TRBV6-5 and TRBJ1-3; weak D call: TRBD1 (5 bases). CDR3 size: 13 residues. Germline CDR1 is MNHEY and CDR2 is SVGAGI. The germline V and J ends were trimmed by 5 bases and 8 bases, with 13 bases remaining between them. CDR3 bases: TGTGCCAGCAGTCCAGGGTCCAGCTACACCATATATTTT. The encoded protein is CASSPGSSYTIYF.

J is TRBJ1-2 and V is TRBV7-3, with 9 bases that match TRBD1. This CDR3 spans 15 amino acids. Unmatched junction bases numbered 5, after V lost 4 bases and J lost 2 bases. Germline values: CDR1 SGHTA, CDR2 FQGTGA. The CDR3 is CASSSGTGTNYGYTF. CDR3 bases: TGTGCCAGCAGCTCTGGGACAGGGACCAACTATGGCTACACCTTC.

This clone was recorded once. The CDR3 sequence: CASSLVAGRGTDTQYF. The DNA of the CDR3 is TGTGCCAGCAGCCTTGTGGCGGGCCGCGGCACAGATACGCAGTATTTT. The gene calls are TRBV7-8 and TRBJ2-3, with a tentative D call TRBD2 (5 bases). This CDR3 spans 16 amino acids. The germline V gene has CDR1 SGHVS and CDR2 FQNEAQ. The V and J ends lost 5 bases and 1 base respectively, with 16 bases between them.

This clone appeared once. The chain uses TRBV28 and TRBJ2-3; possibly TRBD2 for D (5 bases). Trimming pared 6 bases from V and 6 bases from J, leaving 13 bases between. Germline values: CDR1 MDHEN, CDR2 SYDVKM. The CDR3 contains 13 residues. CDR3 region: CASRRVKADTQYF. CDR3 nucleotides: TGTGCCAGCAGGAGGGTCAAGGCGGATACGCAGTATTTT. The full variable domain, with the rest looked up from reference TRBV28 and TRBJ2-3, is DVKVTQSSRYLVKRTGEKVFLECVQDMDHENMFWYRQDPGLGLRLIYFSYDVKMKEKGDIPEGYSVSREKKERFSLILESASTNQTSMYLCASRRVKADTQYFGPGTRLTVL.

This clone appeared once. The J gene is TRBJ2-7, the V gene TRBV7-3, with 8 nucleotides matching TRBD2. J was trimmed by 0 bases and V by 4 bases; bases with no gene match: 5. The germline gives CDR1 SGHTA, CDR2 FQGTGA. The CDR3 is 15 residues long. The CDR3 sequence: CASSSSGGYSYEQYV. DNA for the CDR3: TGTGCCAGCAGCTCCAGCGGGGGTTACTCCTACGAGCAGTACGTC.

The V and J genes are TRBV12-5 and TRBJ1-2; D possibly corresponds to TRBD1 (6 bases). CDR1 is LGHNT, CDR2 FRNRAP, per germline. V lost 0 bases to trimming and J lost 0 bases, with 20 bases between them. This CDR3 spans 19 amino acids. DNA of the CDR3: TGTGCTAGTGGTTTGGTACCCCGGGCAGGGGTAATCCCTAACTATGGCTACACCTTC. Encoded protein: CASGLVPRAGVIPNYGYTF.

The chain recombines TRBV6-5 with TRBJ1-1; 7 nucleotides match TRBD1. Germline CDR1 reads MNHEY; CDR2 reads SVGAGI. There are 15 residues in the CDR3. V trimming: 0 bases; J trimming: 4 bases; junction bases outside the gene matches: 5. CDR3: CASSYSNTGVTEAFF. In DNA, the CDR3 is TGTGCCAGCAGTTACTCGAACACAGGGGTCACTGAAGCTTTCTTT.

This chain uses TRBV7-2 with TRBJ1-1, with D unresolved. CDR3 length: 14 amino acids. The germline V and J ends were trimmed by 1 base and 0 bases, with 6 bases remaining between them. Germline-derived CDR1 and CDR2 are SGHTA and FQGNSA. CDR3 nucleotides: TGTGCCAGCAGCTTAGAGATCATGAACACTGAAGCTTTCTTT. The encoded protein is CASSLEIMNTEAFF.

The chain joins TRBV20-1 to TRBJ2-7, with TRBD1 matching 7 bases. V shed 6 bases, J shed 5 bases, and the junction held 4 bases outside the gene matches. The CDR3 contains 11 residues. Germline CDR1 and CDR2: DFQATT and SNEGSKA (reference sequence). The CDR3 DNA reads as TGCAGTGCCTCGACAGGGAACGAGCAGTACGTC. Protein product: CSASTGNEQYV.

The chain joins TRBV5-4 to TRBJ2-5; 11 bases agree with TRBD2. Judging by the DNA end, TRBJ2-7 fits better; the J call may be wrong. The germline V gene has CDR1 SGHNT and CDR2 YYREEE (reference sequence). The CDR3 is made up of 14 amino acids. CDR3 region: CASSQTSGRVEQYF. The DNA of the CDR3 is TGTGCCAGCAGCCAAACTAGCGGGAGAGTCGAGCAGTACTTC.

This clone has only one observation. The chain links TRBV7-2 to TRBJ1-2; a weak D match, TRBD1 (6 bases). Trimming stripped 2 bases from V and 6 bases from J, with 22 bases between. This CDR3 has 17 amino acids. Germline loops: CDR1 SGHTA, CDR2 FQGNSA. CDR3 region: CASSLSATGALGDGYTF. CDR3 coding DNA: TGTGCCAGCAGCTTATCCGCGACAGGAGCCTTAGGGGATGGCTACACCTTC.

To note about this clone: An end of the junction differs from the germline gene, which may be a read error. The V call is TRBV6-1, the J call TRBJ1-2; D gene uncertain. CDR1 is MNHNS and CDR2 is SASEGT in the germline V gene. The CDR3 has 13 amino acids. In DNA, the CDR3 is TGTGCCAGCAGTGAGCAATCTAAATATGGCTACACCTTC. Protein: CASSEQSKYGYTF.

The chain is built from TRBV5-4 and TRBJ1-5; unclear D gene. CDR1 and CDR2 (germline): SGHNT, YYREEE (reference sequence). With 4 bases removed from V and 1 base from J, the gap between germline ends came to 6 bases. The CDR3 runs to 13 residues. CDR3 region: CASSPDSNQPQHF. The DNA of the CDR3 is TGTGCCAGCAGCCCGGACAGCAATCAGCCCCAGCATTTT.

CDR3 in amino acids: CASSEREVRGTEAFF. In nucleotides, the CDR3 is TGTGCCAGCAGTGAAAGGGAGGTACGGGGTACTGAAGCTTTCTTT. The V and J genes are TRBV2 and TRBJ1-1; D remains unclear. The germline V gene encodes CDR1 SNHLY and CDR2 FYNNEI. The CDR3 sequence is 15 residues long. V gave up 2 bases and J gave up 5 bases, with 15 bases separating them.

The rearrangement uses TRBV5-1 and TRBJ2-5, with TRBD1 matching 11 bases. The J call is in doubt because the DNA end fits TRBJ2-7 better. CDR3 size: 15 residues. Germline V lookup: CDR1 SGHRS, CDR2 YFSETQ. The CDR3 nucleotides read TGCGCCAGCAGCCCTGGGACAGGGGGGAGCCACGAGCAGTACTTC. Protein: CASSPGTGGSHEQYF.

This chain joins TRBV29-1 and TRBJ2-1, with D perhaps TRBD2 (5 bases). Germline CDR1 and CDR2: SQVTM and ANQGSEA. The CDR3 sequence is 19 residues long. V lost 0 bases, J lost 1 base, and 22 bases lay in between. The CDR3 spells CSVEDRKGRSLLSYNEQFF. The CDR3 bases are TGCAGCGTTGAAGATCGCAAAGGGAGATCCCTTTTATCCTACAATGAGCAGTTCTTC.

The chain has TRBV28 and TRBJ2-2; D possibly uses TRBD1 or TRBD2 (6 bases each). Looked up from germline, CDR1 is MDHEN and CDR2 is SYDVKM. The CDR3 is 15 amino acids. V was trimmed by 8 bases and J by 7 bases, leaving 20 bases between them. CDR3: CASQQGRRVDGELFF. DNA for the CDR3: TGTGCCAGCCAACAGGGAAGGAGGGTGGACGGGGAGCTGTTTTTT.

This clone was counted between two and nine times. CDR3 sequence reads: CASSWGQGNYGYTF. The CDR3 nucleotides are TGTGCCAGTTCGTGGGGACAGGGGAACTATGGCTACACCTTC. The chain links TRBV19 to TRBJ1-2; TRBD1 matches 10 bases. The CDR3 has 14 residues. Germline CDR1 and CDR2: LNHDA and SQIVND (reference sequence). The V and J ends lost 8 bases and 2 bases, in that order; junction bases with no gene match: 5. Looking up the rest from reference TRBV19 and TRBJ1-2 gives the full variable domain: DGGITQSPKYLFRKEGQNVTLSCEQNLNHDAMYWYRQDPGQGLRLIYYSQIVNDFQKGDIAEGYSVSREKKESFPLTVTSAQKNPTAFYLCASSWGQGNYGYTFGSGTRLTVV.

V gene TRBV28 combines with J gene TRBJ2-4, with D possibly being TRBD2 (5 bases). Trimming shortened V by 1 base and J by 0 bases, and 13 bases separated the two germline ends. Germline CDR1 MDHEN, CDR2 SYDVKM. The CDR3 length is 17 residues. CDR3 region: CASSLSREKVAKNIQYF. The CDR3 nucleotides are TGTGCCAGCAGTTTATCAAGGGAGAAGGTAGCCAAAAACATTCAGTACTTC. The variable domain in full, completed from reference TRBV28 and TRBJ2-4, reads DVKVTQSSRYLVKRTGEKVFLECVQDMDHENMFWYRQDPGLGLRLIYFSYDVKMKEKGDIPEGYSVSREKKERFSLILESASTNQTSMYLCASSLSREKVAKNIQYFGAGTRLSVL.

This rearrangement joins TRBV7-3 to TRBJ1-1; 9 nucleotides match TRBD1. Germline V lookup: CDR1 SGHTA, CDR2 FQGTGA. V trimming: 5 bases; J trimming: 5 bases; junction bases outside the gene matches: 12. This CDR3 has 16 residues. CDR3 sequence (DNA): TGTGCCAGCAGCCCCTCAAGGGACAGGGTGTATACTGAAGCTTTCTTT. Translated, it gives CASSPSRDRVYTEAFF.

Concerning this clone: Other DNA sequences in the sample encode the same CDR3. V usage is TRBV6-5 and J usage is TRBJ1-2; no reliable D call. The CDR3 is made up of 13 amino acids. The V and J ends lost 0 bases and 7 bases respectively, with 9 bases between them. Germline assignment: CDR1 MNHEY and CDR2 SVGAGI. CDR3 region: CASSYSFDGGYTF. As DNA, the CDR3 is TGTGCCAGCAGTTACTCGTTCGACGGTGGCTACACCTTC.

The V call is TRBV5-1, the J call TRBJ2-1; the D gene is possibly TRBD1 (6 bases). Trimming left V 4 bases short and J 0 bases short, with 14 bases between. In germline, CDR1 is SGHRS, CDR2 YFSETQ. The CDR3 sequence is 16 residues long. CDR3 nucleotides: TGCGCCAGCAGCGCACAGGGCGGAAACTCCTACAATGAGCAGTTCTTC. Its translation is CASSAQGGNSYNEQFF.